This T cell receptor (beta chain) was sequenced in a study of blood T cell repertoires in COVID-19. TCRdb's copy holds only in-frame clones and misses some; the assay was immunoSEQ multiplex PCR. The sample consists of over 100,000 clones, around three quarters of them appearing once. Only a few counts were recorded for this clone. This CDR3 comprises 16 residues. Germline V gives CDR1 MGHRA, CDR2 YSYEKL. The V gene end was trimmed by 7 bases and the J gene end by 3 bases; junction bases not matched to a gene: 12. V usage is TRBV4-1 and J usage is TRBJ2-1; TRBD2 aligns across 7 bases. The TCR was taken from a human donor in a cohort sampled during active or convalescent COVID-19. The sample taken for sequencing was peripheral blood. CDR3: CASTPTSGNDYNEQFF. Here the CDR3 DNA reads TGCGCCAGCACCCCGACCAGCGGGAACGACTACAATGAGCAGTTCTTC.